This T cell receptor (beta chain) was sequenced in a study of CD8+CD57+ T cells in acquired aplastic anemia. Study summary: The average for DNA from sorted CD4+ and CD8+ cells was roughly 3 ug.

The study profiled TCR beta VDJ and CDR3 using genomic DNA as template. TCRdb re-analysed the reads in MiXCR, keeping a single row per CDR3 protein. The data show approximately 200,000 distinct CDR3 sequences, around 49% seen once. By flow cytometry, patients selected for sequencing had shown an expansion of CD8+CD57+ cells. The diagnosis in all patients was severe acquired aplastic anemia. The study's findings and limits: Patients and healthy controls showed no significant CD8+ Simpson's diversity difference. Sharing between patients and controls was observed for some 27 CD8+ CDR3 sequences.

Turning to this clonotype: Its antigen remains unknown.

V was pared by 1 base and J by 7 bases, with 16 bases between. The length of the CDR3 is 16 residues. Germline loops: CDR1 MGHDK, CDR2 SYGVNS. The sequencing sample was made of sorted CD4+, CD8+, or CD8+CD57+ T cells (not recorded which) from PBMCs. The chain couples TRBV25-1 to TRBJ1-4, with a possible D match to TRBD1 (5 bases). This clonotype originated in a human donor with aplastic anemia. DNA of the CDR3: TGTGCCAGCAGTGAATGGGAGATGGGGACGGTTGAAAAACTGTTTTTT. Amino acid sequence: CASSEWEMGTVEKLFF.